This record concerns one T cell receptor beta chain sequence. The protocol was immunoSEQ multiplex PCR, while the TCRdb copy is restricted to in-frame clones and leaves out a portion. This sample has about 53,000 clones, with around 90% found just once. This specimen comes from a study of T cell changes during pregnancy in multiple sclerosis. V was clipped by 2 bases and J by 0 bases; unmatched bases: 7. The germline CDR1 and CDR2 sequences are MNHNS and SASEGT. The CDR3 has 17 amino acids. The specimen comprised CD8+ T cells from peripheral blood mononuclear cells, sampled before pregnancy. This clonotype originated in a female donor with multiple sclerosis, enrolled in a pregnancy study. The V gene is TRBV6-1, the J gene TRBJ2-5; TRBD2 matches 9 bases. The CDR3 sequence: CASSESSGGLYQETQYF. The CDR3 region has the DNA TGTGCCAGCAGTGAAAGTAGCGGGGGACTCTACCAAGAGACCCAGTACTTC.